The 4 T cell receptor beta chains given below trace back to one sample, sequenced in a study of T-cell memory formation after mild COVID-19. TCRdb reprocessed the 5' RACE reads via MiXCR and lists one record per CDR3 protein. The sample lists fewer than 700,000 distinct CDR3 sequences, about 20% occurring once. The sequenced material came from PBMCs or a T cell subset sorted from them (not recorded which). These receptors were collected from an adult woman who had mild COVID-19 (a few samples of this study predate the infection). Cell type and time point are not known.

This clonotype was picked up many times. This sequence joins TRBV27 and TRBJ1-5, with 7 positions matching TRBD1. This CDR3 spans 16 amino acids. From germline, CDR1 is MNHEY and CDR2 SMNVEV (reference sequence). Unmatched junction bases numbered 12, after V lost 6 bases and J lost 4 bases. The CDR3 protein is CASRPAYRGKNQPQHF. The CDR3 DNA reads TGTGCCAGCAGGCCCGCATACAGGGGAAAGAATCAGCCCCAGCATTTT.

The chain employs TRBV28 and TRBJ2-7, with a tentative D call TRBD1 (6 bases). The CDR3 covers 13 residues. CDR1 MDHEN and CDR2 SYDVKM come from the germline V gene. Between the trimmed V and J ends, which lost 7 bases and 1 base, there was a span of 11 bases. The CDR3: CASTDRSSYEQYF. CDR3 in DNA: TGTGCCAGCACAGACAGGTCTTCCTACGAGCAGTACTTC.

This clonotype was picked up a small number of times. The chain links TRBV18 to TRBJ1-2; tentatively, D is TRBD1 (5 bases). Looked up from germline, CDR1 is KGHSH and CDR2 is LQKENI. V was clipped by 3 bases and J by 7 bases, with 9 bases between them. CDR3 length: 12 residues. CDR3 loop: CASSPRGFGYTF. The CDR3 nucleotides are TGTGCCAGCTCACCCCGGGGCTTTGGCTACACCTTC.

This clonotype was picked up a small number of times. The CDR3 DNA reads as TGTGCCAGCAGCTTATTTTCGGACAGTAGAATAGGAAACACCATATATTTT. Translation gives CASSLFSDSRIGNTIYF. This sequence joins TRBV7-2 and TRBJ1-3, with a weak D call TRBD1 (6 bases). The CDR3 has 17 residues. The germline V and J ends were trimmed by 2 bases and 4 bases, with 18 bases remaining between them. Germline V gene data show CDR1 as SGHTA and CDR2 as FQGNSA. Complete variable domain (other parts from reference TRBV7-2 and TRBJ1-3): GAGVSQSPSNKVTEKGKDVELRCDPISGHTALYWYRQSLGQGLEFLIYFQGNSAPDKSGLPSDRFSAERTGGSVSTLTIQRTQQEDSAVYLCASSLFSDSRIGNTIYFGEGSWLTVV.